The subject of this entry is one TCR beta chain. Antigen unknown. The assay was immunoSEQ multiplex PCR, and TCRdb's table has in-frame clones only and misses some. The table lists roughly 70,000 clones, just over 85% of them singletons. This sample was taken from a study of OX40 agonist ivuxolimab in advanced cancers. Germline assignment: CDR1 SGDLS and CDR2 YYNGEE. With 4 bases removed from V and 2 bases from J, the gap between germline ends came to 6 bases. The CDR3 totals 13 residues. General study points: In the expanded peripheral T cells, antigen specificity was never determined.

The starting material was CD4+ or CD8+ T cells sorted from blood, obtained in a trial of the OX40 agonist ivuxolimab. The clonotype was recovered from an adult with an advanced solid tumor such as melanoma, head and neck, liver or kidney cancer. The chain joins TRBV9 to TRBJ2-2; D remains ambiguous. The CDR3 nucleotides are TGTGCCAGCAGCCAGATAAACACCGGGGAGCTGTTTTTT. Translation: CASSQINTGELFF.